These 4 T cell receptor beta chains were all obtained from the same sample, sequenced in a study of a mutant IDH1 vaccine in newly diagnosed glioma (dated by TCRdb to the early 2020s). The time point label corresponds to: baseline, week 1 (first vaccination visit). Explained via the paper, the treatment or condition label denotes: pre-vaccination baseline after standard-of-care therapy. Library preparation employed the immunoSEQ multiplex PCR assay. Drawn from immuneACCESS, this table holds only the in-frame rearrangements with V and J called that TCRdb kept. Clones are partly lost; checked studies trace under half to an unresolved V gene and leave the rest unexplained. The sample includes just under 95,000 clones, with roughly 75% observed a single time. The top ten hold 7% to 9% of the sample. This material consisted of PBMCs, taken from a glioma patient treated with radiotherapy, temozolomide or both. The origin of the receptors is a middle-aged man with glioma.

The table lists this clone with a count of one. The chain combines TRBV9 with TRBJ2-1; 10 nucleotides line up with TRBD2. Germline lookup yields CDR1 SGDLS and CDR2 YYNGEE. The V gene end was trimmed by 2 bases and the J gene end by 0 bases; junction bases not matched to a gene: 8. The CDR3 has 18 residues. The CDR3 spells CASSVASGGRSSYNEQFF. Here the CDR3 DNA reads TGTGCCAGCAGCGTGGCTAGCGGGGGAAGGAGCTCCTACAATGAGCAGTTCTTC.

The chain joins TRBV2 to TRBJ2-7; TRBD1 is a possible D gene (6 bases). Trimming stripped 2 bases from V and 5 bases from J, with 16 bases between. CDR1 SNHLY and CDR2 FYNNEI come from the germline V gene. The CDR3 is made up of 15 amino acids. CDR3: CASSERLAGADEQYF. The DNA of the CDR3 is TGTGCCAGCAGTGAACGTCTCGCAGGGGCGGACGAGCAGTACTTC. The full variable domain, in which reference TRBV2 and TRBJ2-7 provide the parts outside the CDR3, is EPEVTQTPSHQVTQMGQEVILRCVPISNHLYFYWYRQILGQKVEFLVSFYNNEISEKSEIFDDQFSVERPDGSNFTLKIRSTKLEDSAMYFCASSERLAGADEQYFGPGTRLTVT.

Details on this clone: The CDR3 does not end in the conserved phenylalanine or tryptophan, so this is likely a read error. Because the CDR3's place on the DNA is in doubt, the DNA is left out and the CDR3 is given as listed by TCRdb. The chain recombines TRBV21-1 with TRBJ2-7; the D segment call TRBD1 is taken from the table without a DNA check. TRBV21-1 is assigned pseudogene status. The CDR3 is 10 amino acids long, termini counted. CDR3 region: CASDRDRVVL.

In DNA form, the CDR3 reads TGTGCCAGCAGCTCTCAGGTACCGGGCTACACCTTC. Protein product: CASSSQVPGYTF. V usage is TRBV11-2 and J usage is TRBJ1-2; D is unclear. CDR1 and CDR2 from the germline V gene are SGHAT and FQNNGV. The CDR3 covers 12 residues. V lost 4 bases and J lost 8, with 11 bases in between.